Described below is a single TCR beta chain sequence and its context. Its antigen is not known. The source of the sample is a study of cytomegalovirus exposure and HLA in healthy donors. Vbeta (60) and Jbeta (13) primers were used in the PCR. Profiling relied on immunoSEQ multiplex PCR, and the TCRdb table lists in-frame clones only, not all of them. The sample yields 180,000 or so clones, about 83% seen once. Overall study findings and caveats: Cytomegalovirus status was reportedly diagnosed by the classifier with high sensitivity and specificity. In an earlier analysis, productive rearrangement rates for most beta V segments clustered near 90% or 30%.

This receptor was identified in a female donor in good health and CMV-seronegative. Sequenced input: PBMCs.

Written as DNA, the CDR3 is TGCGCCAGCAGCAAGGACAGGGTTGGATACGAGCAGTACTTC. Its protein is CASSKDRVGYEQYF. J is TRBJ2-7 and V is TRBV5-1; 8 bases align to TRBD1. V lost 4 bases, J lost 4 bases, and 7 bases stayed unmatched. Germline V lookup: CDR1 SGHRS, CDR2 YFSETQ. CDR3 length: 14 amino acids.